Sequencing of this TCR beta chain was carried out in a study of identical twins. V dropped 6 bases and J dropped 3 bases, with 15 bases sitting between them. The CDR3 sequence is 15 residues long. This clonotype was observed at least ten times. TCRdb reprocessed the 5' RACE reads via MiXCR and lists one record per CDR3 protein. The sample includes roughly 690,000 distinct CDR3 sequences, over 20% of them seen just once. The same data also went into a second study, on T cells expressing NK-cell markers. That investigation notes: In about 6 donors, dominant CD3+CD56+NKG2C+ clonotypes ranked among the top 10 CD8+ clonotypes.

This chain links TRBV12-3 or TRBV12-4 with TRBJ2-4; tentatively, D is TRBD2 (5 bases). This TCR was recovered from a woman under 30 in good health. The sequencing sample was made of PBMCs. CDR3: CASRGFGEGKNIQYF. The CDR3 DNA is TGTGCCAGCAGGGGATTCGGGGAAGGCAAAAACATTCAGTACTTC.